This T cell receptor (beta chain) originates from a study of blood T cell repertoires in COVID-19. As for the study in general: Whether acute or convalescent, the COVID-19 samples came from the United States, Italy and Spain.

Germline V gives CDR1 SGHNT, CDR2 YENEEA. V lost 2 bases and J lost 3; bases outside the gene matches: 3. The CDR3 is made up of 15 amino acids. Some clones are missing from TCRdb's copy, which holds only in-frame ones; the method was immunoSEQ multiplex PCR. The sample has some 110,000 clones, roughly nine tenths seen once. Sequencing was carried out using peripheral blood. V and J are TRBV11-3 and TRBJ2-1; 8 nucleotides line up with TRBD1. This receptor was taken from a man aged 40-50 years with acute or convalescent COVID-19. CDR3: CASSLTGGHYNEQFF. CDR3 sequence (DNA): TGTGCCAGCAGCTTAACAGGGGGTCACTACAATGAGCAGTTCTTC.